This entry concerns a single TCR beta chain. Its antigen is as yet unknown. Repertoires were generated with immunoSEQ multiplex PCR, while TCRdb's copy carries only in-frame clones and drops some. The sample carries under 85,000 clones, about 63% recorded once. The sample is drawn from a study of shared clonotypes between healthy human individuals. Per germline, CDR1 DFQATT and CDR2 SNEGSKA (reference sequence). The CDR3 spans 11 residues. Trimming took off 3 bases at V and 5 bases at J, with 6 bases between the two ends. Study-wide findings and caveats: Around 5% of naive CD4 clonotypes were common to a few donors. Inspection by rarefaction showed sorted-subset sequencing to be incomplete despite large depth. The genetic and exposure-history diversity represented was limited by few donors.

Donors, without exception, were Caucasian adults residing in Nashville, Tennessee. The chain joins TRBV20-1 to TRBJ2-3; D is uncertain. This TCR was recovered from a young man in good health. The sequenced sample was memory CD8+ T cells sorted from blood. As for subset: CD45RO+ cells pooled with CCR7-negative TemRA cells. This chain's CDR3 is CSASAGDTQYF. For the CDR3, the DNA is TGCAGTGCTAGCGCTGGAGATACGCAGTATTTT.